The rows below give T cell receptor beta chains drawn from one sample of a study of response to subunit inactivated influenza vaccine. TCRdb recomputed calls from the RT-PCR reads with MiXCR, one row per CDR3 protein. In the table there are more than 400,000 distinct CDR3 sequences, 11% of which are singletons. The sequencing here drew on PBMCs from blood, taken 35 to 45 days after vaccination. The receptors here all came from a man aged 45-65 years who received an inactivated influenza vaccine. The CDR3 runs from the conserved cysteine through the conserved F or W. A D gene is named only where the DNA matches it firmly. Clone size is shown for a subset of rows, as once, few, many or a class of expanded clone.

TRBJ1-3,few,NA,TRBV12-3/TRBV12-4,CASSLATGSGNTIYF,TGTGCCAGCAGTTTAGCGACAGGCTCTGGAAACACCATATATTTT
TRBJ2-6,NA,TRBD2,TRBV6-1,CASTNGGAGANVLTF,TGTGCCAGCACCAACGGGGGGGCTGGGGCCAACGTCCTGACTTTC
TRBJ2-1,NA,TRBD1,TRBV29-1,CSVKAPTGGIHNEQFF,TGCAGCGTTAAAGCGCCGACAGGGGGCATACACAATGAGCAGTTCTTC
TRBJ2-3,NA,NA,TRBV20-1,CCARDLIRTVRTDTQYF,TGCTGTGCTAGAGATCTTATCAGGACCGTCCGCACAGATACGCAGTATTTT
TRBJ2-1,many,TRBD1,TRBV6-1,CASSISGTGGYNEQFF,TGTGCCAGCAGCATTTCCGGGACAGGGGGCTACAATGAGCAGTTCTTC
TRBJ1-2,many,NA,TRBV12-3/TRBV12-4,CASDGGYGYTF,TGTGCCAGTGACGGAGGGTATGGCTACACCTTC
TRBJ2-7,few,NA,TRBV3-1,CASSPGRQSRDEQYF,TGTGCCAGCAGCCCCGGGCGCCAGTCTCGGGACGAGCAGTACTTC
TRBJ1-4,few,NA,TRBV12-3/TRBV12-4,CASSPPGEKLFF,TGTGCCAGCAGTCCGCCGGGGGAAAAACTGTTTTTT
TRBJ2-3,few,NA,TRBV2,CASSGEGLSTDTQYF,TGTGCCAGCAGTGGAGAAGGCCTCAGCACAGATACGCAGTATTTT
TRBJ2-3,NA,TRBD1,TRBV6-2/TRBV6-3,CAAAGGTGDTDTQYF,TGTGCCGCGGCAGGGGGGACAGGGGACACAGATACGCAGTATTTT
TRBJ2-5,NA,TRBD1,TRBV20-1,CSARSGQAIGTQYF,TGCAGTGCTAGGTCGGGACAGGCGATAGGGACCCAGTACTTC
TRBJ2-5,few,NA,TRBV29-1,CSVDGVLQETQYF,TGCAGCGTTGATGGGGTCCTCCAAGAGACCCAGTACTTC
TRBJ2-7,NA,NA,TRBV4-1,CASSRPTASSYEQYF,TGCGCCAGCAGCCGCCCAACAGCGAGCTCCTACGAGCAGTACTTC
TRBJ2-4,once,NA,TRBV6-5,CASKGDPGIQYF,TGTGCCAGCAAAGGGGACCCTGGCATTCAGTACTTC
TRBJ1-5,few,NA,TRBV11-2,CASSLAGGSSNQPQHF,TGTGCCAGCAGCTTAGCGGGGGGCAGTAGCAATCAGCCCCAGCATTTT
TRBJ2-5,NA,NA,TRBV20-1,CSARPTGLIETQYF,TGCAGTGCTAGACCAACGGGACTTATCGAGACCCAGTACTTC
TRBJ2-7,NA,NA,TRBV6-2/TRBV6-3,CASSPMRQDRNEQYF,TGTGCCAGCAGTCCAATGCGACAGGATCGCAACGAGCAGTACTTC
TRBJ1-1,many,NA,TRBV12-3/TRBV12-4,CASTYRDGTEAFF,TGTGCCAGCACATACAGGGACGGGACTGAAGCTTTCTTT
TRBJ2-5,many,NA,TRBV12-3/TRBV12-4,CASSLTGRETQYF,TGCGCCAGCAGCCTAACAGGGCGAGAGACCCAGTACTTC
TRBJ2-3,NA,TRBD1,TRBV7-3,CASSPPGQGRRDTQYF,TGTGCCAGCAGCCCCCCGGGACAGGGGAGGAGGGATACGCAGTATTTT
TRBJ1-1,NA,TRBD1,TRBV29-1,CSVAGTGGGTEAFF,TGCAGCGTGGCCGGGACAGGGGGCGGCACTGAAGCTTTCTTT
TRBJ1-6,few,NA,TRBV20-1,CSATGSQTYNSPLHF,TGCAGTGCTACCGGGTCCCAGACCTATAATTCACCCCTCCACTTT
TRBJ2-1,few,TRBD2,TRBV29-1,CSVELLAGGLGYNEQFF,TGCAGCGTTGAATTGCTAGCGGGGGGTTTGGGGTACAATGAGCAGTTCTTC
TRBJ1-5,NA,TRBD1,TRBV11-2,CASRRGTGSNQPQHF,TGTGCCAGCAGGCGAGGGACAGGGAGCAATCAGCCCCAGCATTTT
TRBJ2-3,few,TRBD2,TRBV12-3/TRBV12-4,CASSLRLAGGSTDTQYF,TGTGCCAGCAGTTTGAGACTAGCGGGAGGTTCCACAGATACGCAGTATTTT
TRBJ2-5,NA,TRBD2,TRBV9,CASSVDEREGETQYF,TGTGCCAGCAGCGTAGACGAGCGGGAGGGAGAGACCCAGTACTTC
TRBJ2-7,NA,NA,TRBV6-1,CASSPLGHSNSYEQYF,TGTGCCAGCAGTCCCCTGGGACACAGCAACTCCTACGAGCAGTACTTC
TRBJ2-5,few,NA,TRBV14,CASSQGISGQAQETQYF,TGTGCCAGCAGCCAAGGAATTTCGGGGCAGGCCCAAGAGACCCAGTACTTC
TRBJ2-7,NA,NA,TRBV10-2,CASSESAGTPYEQYF,TGCGCCAGCAGTGAGTCGGCCGGAACCCCCTACGAGCAGTACTTC
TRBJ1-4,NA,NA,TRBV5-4,CASSRVGATNEKLFF,TGTGCCAGCAGCCGAGTTGGGGCAACTAATGAAAAACTGTTTTTT
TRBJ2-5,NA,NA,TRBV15,CATRDRAGMLETQYF,TGTGCCACCAGAGACCGGGCGGGAATGTTAGAGACCCAGTACTTC
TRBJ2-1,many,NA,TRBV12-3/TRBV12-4,CASSFRSPEQFF,TGTGCCAGCAGTTTTCGCTCTCCTGAGCAGTTCTTC
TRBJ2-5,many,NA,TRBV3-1,CASSQREGVQETQYF,TGTGCCAGCAGCCAGCGGGAAGGGGTCCAAGAGACCCAGTACTTC
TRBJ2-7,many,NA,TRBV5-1,CASSAAQGSYEQYF,TGCGCCAGCAGCGCTGCACAGGGCTCCTACGAGCAGTACTTC
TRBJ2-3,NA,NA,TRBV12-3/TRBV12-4,CASSSDTQYF,TGTGCCAGCAGTTCAGATACGCAGTATTTT
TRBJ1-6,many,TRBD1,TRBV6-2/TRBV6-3,CASIQRTGFGSPLHF,TGTGCCAGCATCCAAAGGACAGGTTTTGGTTCACCCCTCCACTTT